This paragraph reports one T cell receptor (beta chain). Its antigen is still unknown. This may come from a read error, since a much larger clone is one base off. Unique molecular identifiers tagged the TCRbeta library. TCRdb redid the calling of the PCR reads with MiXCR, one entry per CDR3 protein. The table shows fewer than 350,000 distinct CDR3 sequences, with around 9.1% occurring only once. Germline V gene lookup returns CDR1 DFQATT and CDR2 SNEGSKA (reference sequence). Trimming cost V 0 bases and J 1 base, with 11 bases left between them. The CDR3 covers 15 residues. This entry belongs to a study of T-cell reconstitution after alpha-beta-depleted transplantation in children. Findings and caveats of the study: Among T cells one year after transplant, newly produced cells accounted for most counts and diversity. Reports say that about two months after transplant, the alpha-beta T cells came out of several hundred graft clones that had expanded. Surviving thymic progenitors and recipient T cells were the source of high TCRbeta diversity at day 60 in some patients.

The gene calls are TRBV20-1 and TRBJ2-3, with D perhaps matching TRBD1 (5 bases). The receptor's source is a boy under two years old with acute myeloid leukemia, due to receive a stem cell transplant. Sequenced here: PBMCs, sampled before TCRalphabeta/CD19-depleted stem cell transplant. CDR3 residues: CSARDGRTRTDTQYF. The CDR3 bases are TGCAGTGCTAGAGATGGCAGGACACGCACAGATACGCAGTATTTT.